The entry that follows covers one T cell receptor beta chain sequence. This clone was seen only once. Its antigen is not yet known. Base qualities are not at hand, and no much larger clone is one base apart. The CDR3 regions of human TCRbeta chains were subjected to immunosequencing. Processing in the source paper ran as follows. Repertoire TCRs were checked for matches against a reference library of SARS-CoV-2-specific TCRs that had been generated using the MIRA antigen-specificity platform. Breadth was defined as the fraction of unique TCRs that were SARS-CoV-2-associated. Depth was defined as the fraction of total T cells that were SARS-CoV-2-associated. Using the MIRA data, every spike-specific TCR was mapped to the spike region that the TCR reacted to and assigned to either a CD4 or a CD8 class. Log10-transformed breadth and depth values were compared by one-way ANOVA with Sidak's multiple comparisons tests. This is the immuneACCESS table as TCRdb keeps it, with only in-frame sequences that have V and J called. A part of the clones is gone; compared with another copy, unresolved V genes explain less than half, and the rest is unexplained. V and J calls and clone size are given by that table; D and trimming were obtained from the DNA. The sample includes about 170,000 clones, with around nine tenths observed a single time. Of the sample, over 1% falls within the top ten clones.

In light of the paper, this sample's time point label describes: about 28 days (+/-7) after the second vaccine dose. AZD1222 recipients with second doses at about 4 weeks or about 12 weeks were pooled, because spike-specific TCR depth and breadth did not differ between schedules. Samples from vaccinated people were obtained from the UK trials COV001 and COV002, which included a single-blind randomized controlled phase 2/3 trial of AZD1222 (ChAdOx1 nCoV-19) in healthy adults. Trial participant PBMC samples were collected at day 0 and day 28 after the second dose for TCRbeta chain sequencing. This sample is drawn from a study of T cell responses to AZD1222 COVID-19 vaccine (dated by TCRdb to the early 2020s). Looking at the study overall: A total of about 240 trial participants underwent TCR sequencing, of whom approximately 210 received two doses of AZD1222 and around 25 received two doses of the MenACWY control vaccine. Trial participants were enrolled by age into subgroups of 18-55, 56-69 and 70-plus years, and about 150, 27 and 61 TCR-sequenced participants, respectively, were included in these subgroups.

V is reduced by 2 bases and J by 4 bases, leaving a spacing of 15 bases between them. Measured from the cysteine to the phenylalanine, the CDR3 is 15 residues long. Kept here is only the CDR3 DNA, which spans 45 bases and is read in frame from base 1. Based on the germline V gene (reference sequence), the CDR1 and CDR2 sequences are SGHNT and YYREEE. Broad study findings and their caveats: Conclusions about previously exposed vaccinees were limited because only six AZD1222 recipients were SARS-CoV-2 seropositive at baseline. Reportedly, close to half of the unique spike-specific TCRs recognized epitopes lying outside the regions that are mutated in the B.1.351 and B.1.1.7 variants. The whole spike protein was spanned by vaccine-associated CD4 TCRs, and dominant responses were seen in regions 160-218 and 743-854. Because no samples from the day 14 peak response were available, repertoires could be characterized only after the peak T cell response. In the small 56-69-year group, the increase in depth fell short of significance, most likely because of low power. Participants were mostly white British and included more females than males, and it was suggested by the authors that clonal diversity may have been underestimated. A significant rise in spike-specific TCR breadth and depth was observed after two AZD1222 doses relative to day 0 and relative to MenACWY recipients.

The sequencing here drew on peripheral blood, taken 28 days after the second AZD1222 dose. The chain is made from TRBV5-4 and TRBJ1-1, with a tentative D gene TRBD1 over 5 matching bases. This sequence was found in an adult who received the AZD1222 COVID-19 vaccine. Read as DNA, the sequence is TGTGCCAGCAGCTTAGGATCCGGGGCGGGCACTGAAGCTTTCTTT. This sequence encodes CASSLGSGAGTEAFF.